This passage covers 7 T cell receptor beta chains from one sample sequenced in a study of T cell responses to AZD1222 COVID-19 vaccine. Method: immunoSEQ multiplex PCR; TCRdb's copy keeps in-frame clones and lacks some. The sample gives about 130,000 clones, approximately 85% of which show up once; around a sixth is in the top ten. Material: peripheral blood, obtained on day 0 of MenACWY control vaccination. The source of these receptors is an adult in good health.

The chain links TRBV18 to TRBJ2-2; no firm D call. Trimming removed 6 bases at V and 2 bases at J, with 13 bases between. This CDR3 has 15 amino acids. The germline V gene has CDR1 KGHSH and CDR2 LQKENI. CDR3 sequence (DNA): TGTGCCAGCTCCTATACTACCTCTAACACCGGGGAGCTGTTTTTT. Its protein is CASSYTTSNTGELFF.

The gene calls are TRBV3-1 (or the pseudogene TRBV3-2) and TRBJ2-7, with a weak D call TRBD1 (8 bases). CDR3 size: 16 residues. Germline values: CDR1 LGHDT, CDR2 YNNKEL (reference sequence). The V end lost 3 bases, the J end lost 6 bases, and 21 bases lay between the germline ends. DNA for the CDR3: TGTGCCAGCAGCCAGGGGTCCGGACTAGGACAGGGCGAGCAGTACTTC. As protein: CASSQGSGLGQGEQYF.

This clone has just a few counts. The rearrangement joins TRBV6-5 to TRBJ2-7; D not certain. The CDR3 has 14 residues. Germline V gene sequence: CDR1 MNHEY, CDR2 SVGAGI. With 8 bases removed from V and 1 base from J, the gap between germline ends came to 15 bases. CDR3 bases: TGTGCCAGCGGACGGCTCCATACTTCCTACGAGCAGTACTTC. Translating it yields CASGRLHTSYEQYF.

This chain links TRBV14 with TRBJ2-3; D is ambiguous. Germline V gene lookup returns CDR1 SGHDN and CDR2 FVKESK. Trimming took off 2 bases at V and 3 bases at J, with 6 bases between the two ends. The CDR3 consists of 13 residues. The CDR3 region has the DNA TGTGCCAGCAGCCAATTGGCAACAGATACGCAGTATTTT. Translating gives CASSQLATDTQYF. Drawing the rest from reference TRBV14 and TRBJ2-3, the complete variable domain is EAGVTQFPSHSVIEKGQTVTLRCDPISGHDNLYWYRRVMGKEIKFLLHFVKESKQDESGMPNNRFLAERTGGTYSTLKVQPAELEDSGVYFCASSQLATDTQYFGPGTRLTVL.

This chain links TRBV28 with TRBJ1-3; D ambiguous. V shed 8 bases and J shed 0 bases, with 17 bases lying between them. Germline V gene lookup returns CDR1 MDHEN and CDR2 SYDVKM. This CDR3 is 16 amino acids long. CDR3 nucleotide sequence: TGTGCCAGCCATGGGGTGGCGCCTTCCTCTGGAAACACCATATATTTT. It specifies CASHGVAPSSGNTIYF.

V gene TRBV7-9 combines with J gene TRBJ2-5, with TRBD1 matching over 9 bases. The germline V gene has CDR1 SEHNR and CDR2 FQNEAQ (reference sequence). V trimming: 1 base; J trimming: 2 bases; junction bases outside the gene matches: 2. This CDR3 comprises 15 residues. The CDR3, as DNA: TGTGCCAGCAGCTTAGGGGACAGGGATCAAGAGACCCAGTACTTC. Translation: CASSLGDRDQETQYF.

This clone has only one observation. V gene TRBV6-2 or TRBV6-3 combines with J gene TRBJ1-3; D call uncertain. The CDR3 is made up of 13 amino acids. V lost 6 bases and J lost 8, with 14 bases in between. The germline gives CDR1 MNHEY, CDR2 SVGEGT. The CDR3 DNA is TGTGCCAGCAGCCCCTACCTTTTACACACCATATATTTT. The encoded protein is CASSPYLLHTIYF.